Shown below are 4 T cell receptor beta chains from a single sample sequenced in a study of T cells in Graves' hyperthyroidism and ophthalmopathy. Researchers amplified the TCR beta CDR3 regions from RNA transcripts. An initial round of RT-PCR targeting the TCR CDR3 relied on the HTBI primer set. TCRdb redid the calling of the multiplex PCR reads with MiXCR, one entry per CDR3 protein. The table records approximately 600,000 distinct CDR3 sequences, roughly 20% of them present only once. Sequencing used blood. The receptor set was obtained from a man aged 30 to 39 with Graves' ophthalmopathy.

V and J are TRBV5-5 and TRBJ2-7, with 9 bases identical to TRBD2. Germline CDR1 is SGHKS and CDR2 is YYEKEE (reference sequence). The CDR3 consists of 14 residues. Trimming at V came to 1 base and at J to 5 bases, leaving 4 bases not matched to a gene. The CDR3 DNA reads as TGTGCCAGCAGCTTGCGGCTAGCGGGAAACGAGCAGTACTTC. Its protein is CASSLRLAGNEQYF.

This clonotype has at least ten counts. The rearrangement uses TRBV30 and TRBJ1-2; a weak D match, TRBD1 (6 bases). The CDR3 runs 12 residues. Germline V gene sequence: CDR1 GTSNPN, CDR2 SVGIG (reference sequence). V lost 4 bases and J lost 4, with 10 bases in between. DNA of the CDR3: TGTGCCTGGAACAGGGCCCGCTATGGCTACACCTTC. Protein: CAWNRARYGYTF.

The table lists this clonotype with a few counts. The chain combines TRBV28 with TRBJ2-7; 9 bases align to TRBD2. V lost 3 bases, J lost 5 bases, and 5 bases stayed unmatched. The CDR3 is 14 amino acids. CDR1 MDHEN and CDR2 SYDVKM come from the germline V gene. The CDR3 here is CASSFPSGIDEQYF. The CDR3 DNA is TGTGCCAGCAGTTTTCCTAGCGGGATCGACGAGCAGTACTTC.

The rearrangement uses TRBV7-2 and TRBJ2-5, with D hard to call. Trimming pared 7 bases from V and 0 bases from J, leaving 9 bases between. The germline gives CDR1 SGHTA, CDR2 FQGNSA. The CDR3 length is 13 residues. The CDR3 reads CASTSAYQETQYF. CDR3 nucleotides: TGTGCCAGCACTTCGGCTTACCAAGAGACCCAGTACTTC.